The rows below give T cell receptor beta chains drawn from one sample of a study of OX40 agonist ivuxolimab in advanced cancers. Profiled with immunoSEQ multiplex PCR; TCRdb holds only in-frame clones, not every one. The sample holds 92,000 or so clones; approximately 80% are singletons and the top ten take 5.8%. Sequenced material: CD4+ or CD8+ T cells sorted from blood, taken in a trial of the OX40 agonist ivuxolimab. These receptors were taken from an adult with an advanced solid tumor such as melanoma, head and neck, liver or kidney cancer. Both conserved end residues are part of each CDR3. D genes are given only for firm matches. Only part of the rows carry a size: once, few, many, or a class if the clone is expanded.

>TRBJ1-2|-|TRBV30|-
TGTGCCTGGAGCTTAGCGGGGAGTAACTATGGCTACACCTTC
CAWSLAGSNYGYTF
>TRBJ1-1|TRBD1|TRBV19|-
TGTGCCAGTAGCTACAGGGGGTCTCGAGGAGCTTTCTTT
CASSYRGSRGAFF
>TRBJ2-3|-|TRBV16|-
TGTGCCAGCAGCCAAGGGCAGCAGAGAGGCACAGATACGCAGTATTTT
CASSQGQQRGTDTQYF
>TRBJ1-4|-|TRBV7-9|-
TGTGCCAGCAGCCCCCAAGTTGCAACTAATGAAAAACTGTTTTTT
CASSPQVATNEKLFF
>TRBJ1-2|-|TRBV9|-
TGTGCCAGCAGCCCCACTCAATTTGGTCCGTGGGGCTACACCTTC
CASSPTQFGPWGYTF
>TRBJ1-1|-|TRBV19|once
TGTGCCAGTAGTATACAGGGGTGGGCCACTGAAGCTTTCTTT
CASSIQGWATEAFF
>TRBJ2-7|TRBD1|TRBV10-3|once
TGTGCCATCAGCGTATCCGGGACAGGGAGCGGCGAGCAGTACTTC
CAISVSGTGSGEQYF
>TRBJ1-2|-|TRBV6-6|-
TGTGCCAGCAGTTACACGGGCTATGGCTACACCTTC
CASSYTGYGYTF
>TRBJ2-7|-|TRBV6-9|few
TGTGCCAGCAGTTACCCAGGACAGACCTACGAGCAGTACTTC
CASSYPGQTYEQYF
>TRBJ2-1|-|TRBV6-1|-
TGTGCCATTACCGGGACTCTACGGTTCTTC
CAITGTLRFF
>TRBJ1-4|-|TRBV6-1|-
TGTGCCAGCAGTGAAAGATCGGGGAGGAATGAAAAACTGTTTTTT
CASSERSGRNEKLFF
>TRBJ2-7|-|TRBV6-6|once
TGTGCCAGCACCGCCAATGAAGGGGGGTACGAGCAGTACTTC
CASTANEGGYEQYF
>TRBJ2-1|-|TRBV5-1|-
TGCGCCAGCAGCTTTGCCGACAGGTGGCATGAGCAGTTCTTC
CASSFADRWHEQFF
>TRBJ2-5|-|TRBV7-9|-
TGTGCCAGCAGCTCCCCTAGAAGCCAGGAGACCCAGTACTTC
CASSSPRSQETQYF
>TRBJ2-7|TRBD2|TRBV6-5|once
TGTGCCAGCACCCGGGACTACCCGCCGCTCTACGAGCAGTACTTC
CASTRDYPPLYEQYF
>TRBJ1-4|TRBD1|TRBV19|medium-sized
TGTGCCAGTAGTAAAGGACAGGGAAGTGAAAAACTGTTTTTT
CASSKGQGSEKLFF
>TRBJ2-7|TRBD2|TRBV2|-
TGTGCCAGCACAGCTAGCGGGAGGGGCGAGCAGTACTTC
CASTASGRGEQYF
>TRBJ1-4|TRBD1|TRBV7-9|-
TGTGCCAGCAGCTTGGGACAGGGAGAAAAACTGTTTTTT
CASSLGQGEKLFF
>TRBJ2-1|TRBD2|TRBV28|-
TGTGCCAGCAGCCCCGCGGGAGCGACTAGCCCCCACAATGAGCAGTTCTTC
CASSPAGATSPHNEQFF
>TRBJ2-3|-|TRBV6-6|-
TGTGCCAGCAGTTACCGGGGAGCGGCCCCAGATACGCAGTATTTT
CASSYRGAAPDTQYF
>TRBJ1-1|-|TRBV19|-
TGTGCCAGTAGTTCCCCAGGGTTCACTGAAGCTTTCTTT
CASSSPGFTEAFF
>TRBJ1-5|TRBD1|TRBV10-2|-
TGCGCCAGCAGTGAGAAACAGGGGGCGGTTTGGCAGCCCCAGCATTTT
CASSEKQGAVWQPQHF
>TRBJ2-2|TRBD1|TRBV29-1|-
TGCAGCGCGGGGACAGGGACAACCGGGGAGCTGTTTTTT
CSAGTGTTGELFF
>TRBJ2-7|-|TRBV5-1|once
TGCGCCAGCAGCTTTGGACAGACCTACGAGCAGTACTTC
CASSFGQTYEQYF
>TRBJ1-1|-|TRBV7-2|-
TGTGCCAGCAGCTACTCAGGTCGCATGAACACTGAAGCTTTCTTT
CASSYSGRMNTEAFF
>TRBJ1-4|-|TRBV2|few
TGTGCCAGCAGTGTGGAGTCTCGACGGGCCGAAAAACTGTTTTTT
CASSVESRRAEKLFF
>TRBJ2-1|TRBD2|TRBV14|-
TGTGCCAGCAGCCAAGCTAGCGGGAACATCTACAATGAGCAGTTCTTC
CASSQASGNIYNEQFF
>TRBJ2-7|TRBD1|TRBV7-8|-
TGTGCCAGCAGCTGGGACAGGGACTACGAGCAGTACTTC
CASSWDRDYEQYF
>TRBJ2-7|-|TRBV14|-
TGTGCCAGCAGCCAGTATTACGAGCAGTACTTC
CASSQYYEQYF
>TRBJ2-7|-|TRBV4-1|-
TGCGCCAGCAGCCAAGAGGTCTCCTACGAGCAGTACTTC
CASSQEVSYEQYF
>TRBJ1-1|-|TRBV4-2|-
TGTGCCAGCAGCTGGGAAGCAGGTGAAGCTTTCTTT
CASSWEAGEAFF